This T cell receptor (beta chain) was obtained from a study of blood T cells in healthy people across ages (dated by TCRdb to between 2014 and 2017). Background for the entire study: In model experiments, template switching captured about one uniquely barcoded TCR beta cDNA molecule for every two T cells. Using deep sequencing normalized with unique cDNA molecular identifiers, the study measured how TCR beta repertoire diversity changes with age. The donors were divided into four age groups: young (average around 15 years), middle-aged (approximately 41), aged (approximately 62) and long-lived (about 84). To avoid experimental bias, donors of different ages were spread randomly across the sequencing lanes. The study analyzed two additional independent replicas of 1 million unique cDNA reads from the same blood draw for two donors, one aged 18 to 30 and one aged 80 or older. General study outcomes and caveats: Total diversity estimates from one million sequenced T cells were considered lower bounds and underestimates. Compared with the aged group, the long-lived group had more naive CD4+ T cells, fewer expanded clones and increased TCR diversity, a pattern suggesting age selection. There was a strong correlation between observed TCR beta diversity and the percentage of naive T cells measured by flow cytometry. Conclusive comparison of naive and antigen-experienced compartments was prevented by the profiling of bulk unsorted PBMCs. Observed TCR beta diversity per million T cells fell roughly linearly with age, and a significant reduction was already apparent by age roughly 40. Because donor CMV infection status was unknown, age-related changes in expanded clonotypes were potentially confounded.

This clonotype turned up a few times. Its antigen is still unknown. The germline gene is not matched at one end of the junction; a read error may be the cause. Libraries were built with 5' RACE. The listed sequencing device is Illumina HiSeq 2500. The second PCR ran for roughly 7 to 11 cycles and used a J-beta primer mix along with a sample-barcoded 5' primer. Each TCR beta cDNA molecule received a unique molecular identifier from a template-switch 5' adaptor carrying 12 random nucleotides. At least 3 million CDR3-containing paired-end reads were obtained from each sample. The Mint cDNA synthesis kit, primed by a TRBC-specific oligonucleotide, was used to synthesize first-strand cDNA from all RNA. Following uracil-DNA glycosylase treatment, a first 18-cycle PCR with universal primers M1SS and BC2_uni_R was performed on all cDNA. The study's processing was this. Normalization of each sample was performed by random selection of 1 million high-quality reads, each carrying a distinct molecular identifier. Instead of being binned into consensus sequences, reads that shared molecular identifiers were thrown out. MiTCR, set to a Q25 quality threshold and the strictest error-elimination algorithm, was used for CDR3 identification, clonotype clustering and error correction. A nonparametric unseen species model with Euler transformation was used to estimate lower-bound total TCR beta diversity. TCRdb passed the public sequencing reads through fastp at Q25 and MiXCR, retaining productive beta sequences. Rows with a matching CDR3 protein are joined into one entry that keeps the most common DNA and genes. The V and J calls, along with clone size, are taken from TCRdb and not from the paper's own processing. The sample has under 800,000 distinct CDR3 sequences on record, around 20% of them singletons. The leading ten clones occupy 3.6% of the sample.

The CDR3 holds 13 amino acids from the cysteine to the phenylalanine. The entry retains the CDR3 DNA only, 39 bases that are in frame from base 1. According to the germline V gene, CDR1 reads SGHRS and CDR2 reads YFSETQ. Donors were 40 or so systemically healthy Caucasian individuals from Russia aged roughly 6 to 95 years. Approximately 9 milliliters of peripheral blood were collected from each donor into EDTA-treated Vacutainer tubes. Ficoll-Paque density-gradient centrifugation was used to isolate PBMCs, with at least 7 million obtained per sample. Trizol reagent was used to extract total RNA from PBMCs, with at least 5.5 micrograms per sample. For every donor, an aliquot of PBMCs went through flow cytometry to measure the percentages of naive CD45RAhigh/CD27high T cells.

Sequencing input: blood. The rearranged chain carries TRBV5-1 and TRBJ1-2, with the D gene not confidently named. The sequence came from a man between 65 and 85 years old in good health. The DNA reads as follows: TGCGCCAGCAGCTTGCAACAGAACTGTGGCTACACCTTC. This translates into CASSLQQNCGYTF.